This passage covers 10 T cell receptor beta chains from one sample sequenced in a study of T-cell memory formation after mild COVID-19. One entry per CDR3 protein, called by TCRdb with MiXCR from the 5' RACE reads. The sample lists hundreds of thousands of distinct CDR3 sequences, 28% occurring once. The source material was PBMCs or a T cell subset sorted from them (not recorded which). The source of these receptors is an adult woman who had mild COVID-19 (a few samples of this study predate the infection). Cell type and time point are not known.

Only a few counts were recorded for this clonotype. This chain connects TRBV10-3 to TRBJ2-7, with D maybe TRBD1 (6 bases). Germline V gene lookup returns CDR1 ENHRY and CDR2 SYGVKD. Trimming shortened V by 2 bases and J by 1 base, and 18 bases separated the two germline ends. The CDR3 loop spans 17 amino acids. The DNA of the CDR3 is TGTGCCATCAGTGAGGGTCCGACAGGAGTACAATCCTACGAGCAGTACTTC. It is translated as CAISEGPTGVQSYEQYF.

The table lists this clonotype with a few counts. The chain carries TRBV7-9 and TRBJ2-1, with D perhaps TRBD2 (6 bases). The length of the CDR3 is 14 residues. V lost 5 bases and J 3 bases, leaving 11 bases between the germline ends. The V gene's germline CDR1 is SEHNR and CDR2 FQNEAQ (reference sequence). The CDR3 spells CASSMRGRYNEQFF. In DNA form, the CDR3 reads TGTGCCAGCAGCATGCGGGGCCGCTACAATGAGCAGTTCTTC.

The chain combines TRBV3-1 with TRBJ2-1, with 7 bases that match TRBD1. The CDR3 contains 16 residues. Germline-derived CDR1 and CDR2 are LGHDT and YNNKEL (reference sequence). V was pared by 3 bases and J by 0 bases, with 5 bases of the junction left unmatched. Written as DNA, the CDR3 is TGTGCCAGCAGCCACCTCCGGGACAGCTCCTACAATGAGCAGTTCTTC. Amino acids: CASSHLRDSSYNEQFF.

This clonotype has more than one count but fewer than ten. The rearrangement links TRBV4-1 to TRBJ2-7, with D tentatively TRBD1 or TRBD2 (5 bases each). V was pared by 2 bases and J by 3 bases, with 11 bases between. The germline V gene encodes CDR1 MGHRA and CDR2 YSYEKL. The length of the CDR3 is 14 residues. Written as DNA, the CDR3 is TGCGCCAGCAGCCAACCCGGGACGAGCTACGAGCAGTACTTC. It translates to CASSQPGTSYEQYF.

The rearrangement uses TRBV10-3 and TRBJ2-7; 16 nucleotides align to TRBD2. The CDR3 contains 14 residues. V shed 10 bases and J 6 bases; nucleotides not matched to a gene: 6. CDR1 and CDR2 from the germline V gene are ENHRY and SYGVKD. CDR3 loop: CATQGTSGRGEQYF. In nucleotides, the CDR3 is TGTGCCACCCAAGGGACTAGCGGGAGGGGCGAGCAGTACTTC.

This clonotype was observed a few times. The chain links TRBV6-5 to TRBJ2-7; 9 bases agree with TRBD1. The CDR3 has 15 amino acids. Germline CDR1 MNHEY, CDR2 SVGAGI. V gave up 0 bases and J gave up 0 bases; unmatched junction bases: 0. CDR3 in amino acids: CASSYSTGGSYEQYF. DNA for the CDR3: TGTGCCAGCAGTTACTCGACAGGGGGCTCCTACGAGCAGTACTTC.

This chain connects TRBV30 to TRBJ1-5, with TRBD1 as a possible D gene (5 bases). The CDR3 consists of 13 residues. Trimming pared 2 bases from V and 6 bases from J, leaving 11 bases between. Germline V gene sequence: CDR1 GTSNPN, CDR2 SVGIG (reference sequence). The CDR3 is CAWSPPGGQPQHF. CDR3 in DNA: TGTGCCTGGAGTCCGCCGGGGGGTCAGCCCCAGCATTTT.

The rearrangement joins TRBV12-3 or TRBV12-4 to TRBJ2-1, with 13 bases identical to TRBD2. This CDR3 is built from 17 residues. V lost 7 bases and J lost 2; bases outside the gene matches: 8. DNA for the CDR3: TGTGCCAGCATCCTTGGGACTAGCGGGGTCGCCTACAATGAGCAGTTCTTC. Translation: CASILGTSGVAYNEQFF.

The V call is TRBV7-9, the J call TRBJ1-2; no reliable D call. The CDR3 has 14 residues. Trimming cost V 5 bases and J 7 bases, with 17 bases left between them. Germline loops: CDR1 SEHNR, CDR2 FQNEAQ (reference sequence). The CDR3 sequence is CASSPPAAVGGYTF. As DNA, the CDR3 is TGTGCCAGCAGCCCGCCGGCGGCGGTGGGTGGCTACACCTTC. Together with reference TRBV7-9 and TRBJ1-2, the CDR3 gives the full variable domain: DTGVSQNPRHKITKRGQNVTFRCDPISEHNRLYWYRQTLGQGPEFLTYFQNEAQLEKSRLLSDRFSAERPKGSFSTLEIQRTEQGDSAMYLCASSPPAAVGGYTFGSGTRLTVV.

The chain has TRBV7-9 and TRBJ2-5; no clear D. The CDR3 loop spans 12 amino acids. Germline CDR1 SEHNR, CDR2 FQNEAQ (reference sequence). The V and J ends lost 6 bases and 5 bases respectively, with 10 bases between them. The CDR3 loop reads CASRPIVETQYF. The CDR3 DNA follows: TGTGCCAGCAGACCAATCGTGGAGACCCAGTACTTC.